These T cell receptor beta chains were read from a single sample in a study of blood T cell repertoires in COVID-19. The protocol was immunoSEQ multiplex PCR, while the TCRdb copy is restricted to in-frame clones and leaves out a portion. The data hold approximately 220,000 clones, with 65% to 90% observed a single time. Sample: PBMCs or T cells enriched from blood (not recorded which). These receptor sequences come from a woman in her 40s with acute COVID-19. Both conserved end residues are part of each CDR3. The order of the fields is D gene, V gene, clone size, J gene, CDR3 length, CDR3 protein, CDR3 DNA. The D gene is left open where the match is weak. Clone size is given for some rows only: seen once, a few or many times, or a class if the clone is expanded.

D gene: NA; V gene: TRBV9; clone size: NA; J gene: TRBJ2-1; CDR3 length: 11; CDR3 protein: CASSVDNEQFF; CDR3 DNA: TGTGCCAGCAGCGTCGACAATGAGCAGTTCTTC
D gene: NA; V gene: TRBV19; clone size: once; J gene: TRBJ2-7; CDR3 length: 13; CDR3 protein: CASSKGPLYEQYF; CDR3 DNA: TGTGCCAGTAGTAAGGGGCCTCTCTACGAGCAGTACTTC
D gene: TRBD2; V gene: TRBV6-5; clone size: NA; J gene: TRBJ2-7; CDR3 length: 15; CDR3 protein: CASSYGVAGVYEQYF; CDR3 DNA: TGTGCCAGCAGTTACGGGGTAGCGGGAGTCTACGAGCAGTACTTC
D gene: NA; V gene: TRBV24-1; clone size: NA; J gene: TRBJ2-3; CDR3 length: 15; CDR3 protein: CATSDLYGGTDTQYF; CDR3 DNA: TGTGCCACCAGTGATTTATATGGGGGGACAGATACGCAGTATTTT
D gene: NA; V gene: TRBV28; clone size: NA; J gene: TRBJ1-2; CDR3 length: 14; CDR3 protein: CASSAPGASYGYTF; CDR3 DNA: TGTGCCAGCAGTGCACCGGGAGCCTCCTATGGCTACACCTTC
D gene: NA; V gene: TRBV2; clone size: NA; J gene: TRBJ1-3; CDR3 length: 14; CDR3 protein: CASGGAISGNTIYF; CDR3 DNA: TGTGCCAGCGGAGGGGCAATTTCTGGAAACACCATATATTTT
D gene: NA; V gene: TRBV5-6; clone size: NA; J gene: TRBJ2-1; CDR3 length: 16; CDR3 protein: CASSSLTGSSYNEQFF; CDR3 DNA: TGTGCCAGCAGCTCCTTGACAGGCAGCTCCTACAATGAGCAGTTCTTC
D gene: NA; V gene: TRBV7-9; clone size: few; J gene: TRBJ2-7; CDR3 length: 14; CDR3 protein: CASSLDRDVAWQYF; CDR3 DNA: TGTGCCAGCAGCTTAGACAGGGACGTGGCGTGGCAGTACTTC
D gene: NA; V gene: TRBV5-4; clone size: NA; J gene: TRBJ2-2; CDR3 length: 16; CDR3 protein: CASSLSGGLNTGELFF; CDR3 DNA: TGTGCCAGCAGCTTGTCCGGAGGCCTGAACACCGGGGAGCTGTTTTTT
D gene: NA; V gene: TRBV7-2; clone size: NA; J gene: TRBJ1-2; CDR3 length: 13; CDR3 protein: CASSFDKSYGYTF; CDR3 DNA: TGTGCCAGCAGCTTTGACAAGAGTTATGGCTACACCTTC
D gene: NA; V gene: TRBV6-5; clone size: NA; J gene: TRBJ1-5; CDR3 length: 15; CDR3 protein: CASSSRGPTGQPQHF; CDR3 DNA: TGTGCCAGCAGTTCCAGGGGTCCGACGGGTCAGCCCCAGCATTTT
D gene: NA; V gene: TRBV6-6; clone size: NA; J gene: TRBJ1-5; CDR3 length: 15; CDR3 protein: CASSDDRTSNQPQHF; CDR3 DNA: TGTGCCAGCAGTGACGACAGAACCAGCAATCAGCCCCAGCATTTT
D gene: TRBD2; V gene: TRBV3-1/TRBV3-2; clone size: NA; J gene: TRBJ2-1; CDR3 length: 14; CDR3 protein: CASSQLAGGREQFF; CDR3 DNA: TGTGCCAGCAGCCAACTAGCGGGAGGTCGTGAGCAGTTCTTC
D gene: TRBD1; V gene: TRBV28; clone size: NA; J gene: TRBJ2-2; CDR3 length: 15; CDR3 protein: CASSPGQWNTGELFF; CDR3 DNA: TGTGCCAGCAGCCCGGGACAGTGGAACACCGGGGAGCTGTTTTTT
D gene: TRBD1; V gene: TRBV5-1; clone size: NA; J gene: TRBJ1-2; CDR3 length: 15; CDR3 protein: CASSLRTGKETGYTF; CDR3 DNA: TGCGCCAGCAGCTTAAGGACAGGGAAAGAGACGGGCTACACCTTC
D gene: NA; V gene: TRBV24-1; clone size: NA; J gene: TRBJ2-1; CDR3 length: 15; CDR3 protein: CATSDLFRGHNEQFF; CDR3 DNA: TGTGCCACCAGTGATTTGTTCAGGGGTCACAATGAGCAGTTCTTC
D gene: TRBD1; V gene: TRBV18; clone size: NA; J gene: TRBJ2-7; CDR3 length: 15; CDR3 protein: CASSPRTGGEDEQYF; CDR3 DNA: TGTGCCAGCTCACCCAGGACAGGGGGCGAAGACGAGCAGTACTTC
D gene: TRBD1; V gene: TRBV5-1; clone size: few; J gene: TRBJ2-7; CDR3 length: 17; CDR3 protein: CASSSGTGPRVSYEQYF; CDR3 DNA: TGCGCCAGCAGCTCCGGGACAGGTCCAAGGGTTTCCTACGAGCAGTACTTC
D gene: NA; V gene: TRBV24-1; clone size: NA; J gene: TRBJ1-6; CDR3 length: 14; CDR3 protein: CATEAGRSPSPLHF; CDR3 DNA: TGTGCCACAGAAGCGGGAAGGTCTCCTTCACCCCTCCACTTT
D gene: NA; V gene: TRBV7-9; clone size: NA; J gene: TRBJ2-1; CDR3 length: 13; CDR3 protein: CASSFTTYNEQFF; CDR3 DNA: TGTGCCAGCAGTTTTACCACATACAATGAGCAGTTCTTC
D gene: NA; V gene: TRBV19; clone size: NA; J gene: TRBJ2-6; CDR3 length: 15; CDR3 protein: CASTRPSTGANVLTF; CDR3 DNA: TGTGCCAGTACGCGGCCGAGCACTGGGGCCAACGTCCTGACTTTC
D gene: TRBD1; V gene: TRBV19; clone size: NA; J gene: TRBJ1-2; CDR3 length: 14; CDR3 protein: CASTPDRVVYGYTF; CDR3 DNA: TGTGCCAGTACCCCGGACAGGGTGGTCTATGGCTACACCTTC
D gene: TRBD2; V gene: TRBV11-3; clone size: NA; J gene: TRBJ2-1; CDR3 length: 19; CDR3 protein: CASSPPRGTSGSKLHEQFF; CDR3 DNA: TGTGCCAGCAGCCCCCCCCGCGGGACTAGCGGGAGTAAGTTACATGAGCAGTTCTTC
D gene: NA; V gene: TRBV2; clone size: NA; J gene: TRBJ2-6; CDR3 length: 15; CDR3 protein: CASSLTGSGANVLTF; CDR3 DNA: TGTGCCAGCAGCCTCACAGGGTCTGGGGCCAACGTCCTGACTTTC
D gene: NA; V gene: TRBV7-9; clone size: NA; J gene: TRBJ1-1; CDR3 length: 15; CDR3 protein: CASSSGRGSGTEAFF; CDR3 DNA: TGTGCCAGCAGCTCCGGGCGGGGCTCCGGGACTGAAGCTTTCTTT